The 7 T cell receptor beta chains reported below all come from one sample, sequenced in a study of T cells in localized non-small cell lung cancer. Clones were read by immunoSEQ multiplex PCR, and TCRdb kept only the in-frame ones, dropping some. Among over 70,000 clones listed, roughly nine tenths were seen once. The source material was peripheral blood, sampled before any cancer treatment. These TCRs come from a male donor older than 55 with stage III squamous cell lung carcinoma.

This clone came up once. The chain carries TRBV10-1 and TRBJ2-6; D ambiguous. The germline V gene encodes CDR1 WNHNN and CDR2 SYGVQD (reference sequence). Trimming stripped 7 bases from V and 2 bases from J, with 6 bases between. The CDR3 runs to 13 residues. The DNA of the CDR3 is TGCGCCAGCATTGTAGCTGGGGCCAACGTCCTGACTTTC. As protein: CASIVAGANVLTF.

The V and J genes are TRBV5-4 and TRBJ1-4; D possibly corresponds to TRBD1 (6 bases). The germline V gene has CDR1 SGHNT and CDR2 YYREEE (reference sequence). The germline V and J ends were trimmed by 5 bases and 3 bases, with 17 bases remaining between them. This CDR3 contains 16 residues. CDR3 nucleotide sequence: TGTGCCAGCAGACCATCCCCCGGACAGTCTAATGAAAAACTGTTTTTT. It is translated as CASRPSPGQSNEKLFF.

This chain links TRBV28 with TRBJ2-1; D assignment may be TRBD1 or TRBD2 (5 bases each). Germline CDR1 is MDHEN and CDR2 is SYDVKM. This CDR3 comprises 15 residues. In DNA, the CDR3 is TGTGGGACGGGGCCGACAAAGCGTATTCACAATGAGCAGTTCTTC. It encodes CGTGPTKRIHNEQFF.

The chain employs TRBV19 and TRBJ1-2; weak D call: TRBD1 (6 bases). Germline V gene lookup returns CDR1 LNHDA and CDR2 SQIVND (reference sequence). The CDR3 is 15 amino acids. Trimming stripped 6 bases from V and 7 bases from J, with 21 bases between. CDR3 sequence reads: CASRSLSHREGGYTF. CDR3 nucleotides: TGTGCCAGTAGATCTCTATCTCACAGGGAGGGTGGCTACACCTTC.

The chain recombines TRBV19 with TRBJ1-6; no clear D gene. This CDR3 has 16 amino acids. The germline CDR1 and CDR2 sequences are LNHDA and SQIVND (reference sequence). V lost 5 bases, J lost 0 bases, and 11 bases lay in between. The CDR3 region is CASSDTLSSYNSPLHF. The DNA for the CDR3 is TGTGCCAGTAGTGACACACTCAGCTCCTATAATTCACCCCTCCACTTT.

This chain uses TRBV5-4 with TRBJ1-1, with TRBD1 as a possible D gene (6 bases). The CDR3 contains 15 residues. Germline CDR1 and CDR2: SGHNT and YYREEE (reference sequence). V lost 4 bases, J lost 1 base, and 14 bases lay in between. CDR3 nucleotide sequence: TGTGCCAGCAGCCTTGGACAGCCGCCGAACACTGAAGCTTTCTTT. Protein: CASSLGQPPNTEAFF. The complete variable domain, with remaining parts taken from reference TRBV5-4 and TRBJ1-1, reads ETGVTQSPTHLIKTRGQQVTLRCSSQSGHNTVSWYQQALGQGPQFIFQYYREEENGRGNFPPRFSGLQFPNYSSELNVNALELDDSALYLCASSLGQPPNTEAFFGQGTRLTVV.

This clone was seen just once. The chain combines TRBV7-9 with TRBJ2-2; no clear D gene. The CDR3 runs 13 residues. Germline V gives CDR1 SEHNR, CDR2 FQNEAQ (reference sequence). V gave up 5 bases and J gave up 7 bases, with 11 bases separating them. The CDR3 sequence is CASSPDGSGELFF. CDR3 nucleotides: TGTGCCAGCAGCCCGGACGGTAGCGGGGAGCTGTTTTTT. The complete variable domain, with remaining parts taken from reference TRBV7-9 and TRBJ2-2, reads DTGVSQNPRHKITKRGQNVTFRCDPISEHNRLYWYRQTLGQGPEFLTYFQNEAQLEKSRLLSDRFSAERPKGSFSTLEIQRTEQGDSAMYLCASSPDGSGELFFGEGSRLTVL.